This T cell receptor (beta chain) was sequenced during a study of OX40 agonist ivuxolimab in advanced cancers. General study findings and limits: The study did not work out the antigen specificity of the expanded peripheral T cells.

Comments on this clone: The target antigen is unknown.

CDR3 size: 15 residues. The germline V gene encodes CDR1 SGDLS and CDR2 YYNGEE. With 6 bases clipped from V and 6 bases from J, the junction kept 12 bases outside the gene matches. The table came from immunoSEQ multiplex PCR; TCRdb's copy has only in-frame clones and leaves some out. The sample carries about 73,000 clones, around 86% recorded once. The rearrangement joins TRBV9 to TRBJ1-2, with TRBD1 identical over 9 bases. The sample consisted of CD4+ or CD8+ T cells sorted from blood, taken in a trial of the OX40 agonist ivuxolimab. The sequence derives from an adult with an advanced solid tumor such as melanoma, head and neck, liver or kidney cancer. CDR3 sequence reads: CASTLRGQGTDGYTF. For the CDR3, the DNA is TGTGCCAGCACCCTCCGAGGACAGGGGACGGATGGCTACACCTTC.